These 8 T cell receptor beta chains were sequenced from one sample in a study of cytomegalovirus exposure and HLA in healthy donors. 60 Vbeta and 13 Jbeta primers were used in PCR. TCRdb keeps only in-frame clones here, not all; method: immunoSEQ multiplex PCR. The data contain about 190,000 clones, roughly 80% of them singletons. Sequencing was carried out using PBMCs. The origin of the receptors is a woman between 18 and 30 years old in good health and CMV-seronegative.

This clone was detected only once. The rearrangement uses TRBV9 and TRBJ1-1; D perhaps matches TRBD1 (5 bases). The CDR3 loop spans 12 amino acids. Germline assignment: CDR1 SGDLS and CDR2 YYNGEE. Trimming removed 7 bases at V and 11 bases at J, with 18 bases between. CDR3 protein: CASSPPGEKAFF. The CDR3 DNA reads as TGTGCCAGCTCCCCACCGGGGGAGAAGGCTTTCTTT.

This chain links TRBV10-3 with TRBJ1-3, with D maybe TRBD1 (5 bases). Trimming cost V 2 bases and J 1 base, with 12 bases left between them. The CDR3 is made up of 16 amino acids. CDR1 and CDR2 (germline): ENHRY, SYGVKD. CDR3 loop: CAISEIGGASGNTIYF. DNA for the CDR3: TGTGCCATCAGTGAGATCGGGGGAGCGTCTGGAAACACCATATATTTT.

The chain links TRBV19 to TRBJ2-1; 8 nucleotides align to TRBD2. Looked up from germline, CDR1 is LNHDA and CDR2 is SQIVND (reference sequence). This CDR3 has 18 amino acids. With 5 bases clipped from V and 3 bases from J, the junction kept 15 bases outside the gene matches. CDR3 loop: CASSREAGAFFGYNEQFF. For the CDR3, the DNA is TGTGCCAGTAGTCGGGAAGCGGGAGCTTTTTTCGGCTACAATGAGCAGTTCTTC.

The V call is TRBV7-2, the J call TRBJ1-5; no clear D gene. This CDR3 is built from 13 residues. Trimming left V 1 base short and J 5 bases short, with 6 bases between. CDR1 is SGHTA and CDR2 is FQGNSA in the germline V gene. The CDR3: CASSLGGDQPQHF. CDR3 sequence (DNA): TGTGCCAGCAGCTTAGGAGGCGATCAGCCCCAGCATTTT. Supplemented by reference TRBV7-2 and TRBJ1-5, the full variable domain reads GAGVSQSPSNKVTEKGKDVELRCDPISGHTALYWYRQSLGQGLEFLIYFQGNSAPDKSGLPSDRFSAERTGGSVSTLTIQRTQQEDSAVYLCASSLGGDQPQHFGDGTRLSIL.

The chain couples TRBV18 to TRBJ1-1; D gene ambiguous. V lost 2 bases and J lost 1, with 5 bases in between. The CDR3 has 13 amino acids. Germline loops: CDR1 KGHSH, CDR2 LQKENI. CDR3 in amino acids: CASSPNGNTEAFF. CDR3 bases: TGTGCCAGCTCACCAAACGGGAACACTGAAGCTTTCTTT.

V usage is TRBV7-9 and J usage is TRBJ2-6; 9 bases match TRBD1. CDR1 and CDR2 from the germline V gene are SEHNR and FQNEAQ (reference sequence). This CDR3 comprises 19 residues. After removal of 4 bases from V and 0 bases from J, the junction contained 10 bases not matched to a gene. CDR3 protein: CASSSQGQGRLSGANVLTF. CDR3 nucleotides: TGTGCCAGCAGCTCGCAGGGACAGGGTAGGCTCTCTGGGGCCAACGTCCTGACTTTC.

This clone was seen just once. The DNA of the CDR3 is TGTGCCAGCAGCCTGATGGGACCGGGACAGGGATGGAATGAGCAGTTCTTC. It specifies CASSLMGPGQGWNEQFF. This chain joins TRBV7-2 and TRBJ2-1, with 9 bases lining up with TRBD1. CDR1 is SGHTA, CDR2 FQGNSA, per germline. The trim removed 5 bases at V and 7 bases at J, leaving 15 bases unmatched. This CDR3 is built from 17 residues.

This chain uses TRBV6-4 with TRBJ2-1; TRBD2 matches 8 bases. This CDR3 has 16 amino acids. J was trimmed by 0 bases and V by 4 bases; bases with no gene match: 5. Germline V gene lookup returns CDR1 MRHNA and CDR2 SNTAGT. The CDR3 sequence: CASSVTSGSSYNEQFF. Written as DNA, the CDR3 is TGTGCCAGCAGTGTTACTAGCGGAAGCTCCTACAATGAGCAGTTCTTC.